A single sample is the source of the 20 T cell receptor beta chains below, sequenced in a study of Ad26.COV2.S vaccination and SARS-CoV-2 variants (dated by TCRdb to the early 2020s). Preparation of the library involved the immunoSEQ multiplex PCR assay. TCRdb provides this immuneACCESS table in a form limited to in-frame rearrangements. Some clones are lacking; in checked studies, under half of them reflect an unresolved V gene, and why the rest are absent is not known. This sample comprises about 350,000 clones, just over 90% of them detected only once. The top ten clonotypes cover 3.9% of the sample. The time point label, read with the paper, signifies: individuals recovered from natural SARS-CoV-2 infection. The sequencing used peripheral blood, collected after recovery from COVID-19. The receptors come from a human donor who had recovered from COVID-19.

V usage is TRBV11-1 and J usage is TRBJ2-7; tentatively, D is TRBD1 (5 bases). Germline CDR1 reads SGHAT; CDR2 reads FQDESV (reference sequence). Trimming stripped 1 base from V and 5 bases from J, with 12 bases between. The CDR3 is 14 residues long. CDR3 sequence reads: CASSLEGKPHEQYF. The CDR3 coding sequence is TGTGCCAGCAGCTTAGAGGGGAAACCCCACGAGCAGTACTTC. Filled out from reference TRBV11-1 and TRBJ2-7, the complete variable domain reads EAEVAQSPRYKITEKSQAVAFWCDPISGHATLYWYRQILGQGPELLVQFQDESVVDDSQLPKDRFSAERLKGVDSTLKIQPAELGDSAMYLCASSLEGKPHEQYFGPGTRLTVT.

The chain has TRBV7-6 and TRBJ1-1; no clear D gene. Trimming removed 9 bases at V and 1 base at J, with 9 bases between. Germline-derived CDR1 and CDR2 are SGHVS and FNYEAQ. The CDR3 runs to 12 residues. This CDR3 reads CASNSQNTEAFF. The DNA for the CDR3 is TGTGCCAGTAACAGCCAGAACACTGAAGCTTTCTTT.

The chain uses TRBV11-2 and TRBJ2-2; TRBD1 agrees at 12 bases. This CDR3 has 16 residues. Germline V gene data show CDR1 as SGHAT and CDR2 as FQNNGV. The V segment lost 4 bases and the J segment 5 bases; nucleotides outside the gene matches: 5. CDR3 DNA: TGTGCCAGCAGCTCGGGACAGGGGGCGCGTACCGGGGAGCTGTTTTTT. It translates to CASSSGQGARTGELFF.

The chain joins TRBV6-1 to TRBJ1-2; weak D call: TRBD1 (5 bases). Between the trimmed V and J ends, which lost 2 bases and 6 bases, there was a span of 13 bases. CDR1 and CDR2 from the germline V gene are MNHNS and SASEGT. The CDR3 runs to 14 residues. The CDR3: CASSERQGGNGYTF. CDR3 bases: TGTGCCAGCAGTGAACGGCAGGGAGGTAATGGCTACACCTTC.

The genes are TRBV6-6 and TRBJ2-3, with TRBD1 matching over 7 bases. Looked up from germline, CDR1 is MNHNY and CDR2 is SVGAGI (reference sequence). V was pared by 10 bases and J by 1 base, with 5 bases of the junction left unmatched. This CDR3 has 13 residues. In nucleotides, the CDR3 is TGTGCCACCACTGGACAGGGCACAGATACGCAGTATTTT. Translation gives CATTGQGTDTQYF.

V is TRBV18 and J is TRBJ1-6, with 8 bases identical to TRBD1. Losses at the gene ends were 3 bases for V and 7 bases for J; bases not matched to a gene: 5. CDR1 and CDR2 from the germline V gene are KGHSH and LQKENI. This CDR3 has 15 amino acids. CDR3 residues: CASSPTRDRNSPLHF. The CDR3 bases are TGTGCCAGCTCACCCACCCGGGACAGGAATTCACCCCTCCACTTT.

In its sample, this clone was seen once. The rearrangement joins TRBV2 to TRBJ1-4; no clear D. Between the trimmed V and J ends, which lost 6 bases and 5 bases, there was a span of 7 bases. Germline loops: CDR1 SNHLY, CDR2 FYNNEI. The CDR3 length is 12 residues. The CDR3 coding sequence is TGTGCCAGCAGGGCAGGAAATGAAAAACTGTTTTTT. Encoded protein: CASRAGNEKLFF.

Details on this clone: This CDR3 is also generated by other DNA sequences in the sample. V gene TRBV6-5 combines with J gene TRBJ1-3, with 7 bases fitting TRBD1. From germline, CDR1 is MNHEY and CDR2 SVGAGI. This CDR3 has 15 amino acids. J was trimmed by 4 bases and V by 0 bases; bases with no gene match: 3. Here the CDR3 reads CASSYSGGSGNTIYF. DNA for the CDR3: TGTGCCAGCAGTTACTCAGGGGGCTCAGGAAACACCATATATTTT.

V usage is TRBV3-1 (or the pseudogene TRBV3-2) and J usage is TRBJ1-6, with TRBD1 matching over 11 bases. Germline CDR1 reads LGHDT; CDR2 reads YNNKEL (reference sequence). This CDR3 contains 15 residues. Trimming at V came to 5 bases and at J to 5 bases, leaving 2 bases not matched to a gene. The CDR3 nucleotides are TGTGCCAGCAGCGAGGGACAGGGGGATAATTCACCCCTCCACTTT. Translating it yields CASSEGQGDNSPLHF.

This chain links TRBV2 with TRBJ1-1; unclear D gene. The CDR3 runs to 12 residues. The V gene's germline CDR1 is SNHLY and CDR2 FYNNEI. Trimming removed 7 bases from V and 2 bases from J, with 8 bases in between. The DNA of the CDR3 is TGTGCCAGCAATGGGAGAAACACTGAAGCTTTCTTT. The encoded protein is CASNGRNTEAFF.

The chain uses TRBV5-4 and TRBJ2-1; 14 nucleotides line up with TRBD2. Unmatched junction bases numbered 3, after V lost 5 bases and J lost 5 bases. Germline V gene lookup returns CDR1 SGHNT and CDR2 YYREEE (reference sequence). This CDR3 is built from 15 residues. CDR3 bases: TGTGCCAGCAGTGGGGGACTAGCGGGGGACAATGAGCAGTTCTTC. Protein: CASSGGLAGDNEQFF.

This clone appeared a single time. CDR3 protein: CASSRTANNHGYTF. The CDR3 DNA follows: TGTGCCAGCAGCCGGACAGCGAATAATCATGGCTACACCTTC. The rearrangement uses TRBV7-8 and TRBJ1-2; D possibly corresponds to TRBD1 (6 bases). The CDR3 loop spans 14 amino acids. The germline V gene has CDR1 SGHVS and CDR2 FQNEAQ. V lost 5 bases, J lost 6 bases, and 16 bases lay in between. The full variable domain, in which reference TRBV7-8 and TRBJ1-2 provide the parts outside the CDR3, is GAGVSQSPRYKVAKRGQDVALRCDPISGHVSLFWYQQALGQGPEFLTYFQNEAQLDKSGLPSDRFFAERPEGSVSTLKIQRTQQEDSAVYLCASSRTANNHGYTFGSGTRLTVV.

This chain uses TRBV27 with TRBJ2-7; D is ambiguous. The V end lost 3 bases, the J end lost 1 base, and 13 bases lay between the germline ends. Germline CDR1 reads MNHEY; CDR2 reads SMNVEV (reference sequence). This CDR3 region has 15 residues. CDR3 in DNA: TGTGCCAGCAGTTTTTCCGGAGAAGGGTCCTACGAGCAGTACTTC. As protein: CASSFSGEGSYEQYF.

This clone was counted a few times. The rearrangement uses TRBV7-2 and TRBJ1-5; D not resolved. The V gene's germline CDR1 is SGHTA and CDR2 FQGNSA. The CDR3 totals 15 residues. V was cut by 2 bases and J by 0 bases, with 8 bases left in between. The CDR3: CASSLSGNSNQPQHF. The DNA of the CDR3 is TGTGCCAGCAGCTTATCGGGGAATAGCAATCAGCCCCAGCATTTT.

The chain employs TRBV18 and TRBJ1-1; no clear D gene. CDR1 and CDR2 from the germline V gene are KGHSH and LQKENI. The CDR3 runs 13 residues. Trimming pared 3 bases from V and 6 bases from J, leaving 11 bases between. Here the CDR3 reads CASSPDFGAEAFF. The CDR3 DNA sequence: TGTGCCAGCTCACCCGATTTCGGGGCTGAAGCTTTCTTT. The full variable domain, its missing parts supplied by reference TRBV18 and TRBJ1-1, is NAGVMQNPRHLVRRRGQEARLRCSPMKGHSHVYWYRQLPEEGLKFMVYLQKENIIDESGMPKERFSAEFPKEGPSILRIQQVVRGDSAAYFCASSPDFGAEAFFGQGTRLTVV.

J is TRBJ2-7 and V is TRBV5-6; the D gene is possibly TRBD2 (6 bases). V was shortened by 3 bases and J by 2 bases, with 15 bases between the two germline ends. The CDR3 sequence is 15 residues long. The germline V gene has CDR1 SGHDT and CDR2 YYEEEE. DNA of the CDR3: TGTGCCAGCAGCTCCTCCGGGACTGCCCCCTACGAGCAGTACTTC. Residues: CASSSSGTAPYEQYF.

The chain couples TRBV5-1 to TRBJ2-1; 7 positions match TRBD2. From germline, CDR1 is SGHRS and CDR2 YFSETQ. The CDR3 contains 13 residues. The ends lost 3 bases at V and 4 bases at J; junction bases unmatched: 1. The CDR3 region is CASSSGGYNEQFF. In DNA form, the CDR3 reads TGCGCCAGCAGCTCCGGGGGGTACAATGAGCAGTTCTTC.

The chain has TRBV15 and TRBJ1-6; D is unclear. This CDR3 region has 13 residues. Trimming left V 1 base short and J 5 bases short, with 3 bases between. CDR1 is LNHNV, CDR2 YYDKDF, per germline (reference sequence). CDR3 protein: CATSRANNSPLHF. The CDR3 region has the DNA TGTGCCACCAGCAGAGCAAATAATTCACCCCTCCACTTT.

The genes are TRBV6-1 and TRBJ2-3; no clear D gene. Germline CDR1 reads MNHNS; CDR2 reads SASEGT. With 0 bases removed from V and 0 bases from J, the gap between germline ends came to 13 bases. This CDR3 is built from 17 residues. CDR3 DNA sequence: TGTGCCAGCAGTGAAGCTATTTGGTTTTCTAGCACAGATACGCAGTATTTT. Amino acid sequence: CASSEAIWFSSTDTQYF.

The V and J genes are TRBV6-5 and TRBJ1-2; no clear D gene. V gave up 6 bases and J gave up 4 bases, with 12 bases separating them. The CDR3 sequence is 13 residues long. Germline V gene sequence: CDR1 MNHEY, CDR2 SVGAGI. CDR3 protein: CASRDEVSYGYTF. The CDR3 bases are TGTGCCAGCAGGGACGAAGTGAGCTATGGCTACACCTTC.